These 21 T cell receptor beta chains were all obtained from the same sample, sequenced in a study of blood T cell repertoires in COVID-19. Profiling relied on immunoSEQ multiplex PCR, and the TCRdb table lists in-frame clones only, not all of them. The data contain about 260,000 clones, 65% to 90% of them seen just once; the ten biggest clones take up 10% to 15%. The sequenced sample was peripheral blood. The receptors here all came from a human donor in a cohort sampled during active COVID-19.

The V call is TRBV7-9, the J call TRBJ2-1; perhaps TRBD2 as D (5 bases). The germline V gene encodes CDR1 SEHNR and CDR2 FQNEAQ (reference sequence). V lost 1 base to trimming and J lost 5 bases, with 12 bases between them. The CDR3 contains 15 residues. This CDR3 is CASSLVDSRHNEQFF. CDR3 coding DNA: TGTGCCAGCAGCTTAGTGGACTCACGACACAATGAGCAGTTCTTC.

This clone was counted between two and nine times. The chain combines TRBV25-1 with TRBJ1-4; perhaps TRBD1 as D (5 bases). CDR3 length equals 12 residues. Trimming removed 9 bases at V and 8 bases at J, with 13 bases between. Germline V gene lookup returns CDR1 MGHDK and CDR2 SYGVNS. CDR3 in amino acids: CASAQVGEKLFF. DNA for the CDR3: TGTGCCAGTGCACAGGTTGGCGAAAAACTGTTTTTT.

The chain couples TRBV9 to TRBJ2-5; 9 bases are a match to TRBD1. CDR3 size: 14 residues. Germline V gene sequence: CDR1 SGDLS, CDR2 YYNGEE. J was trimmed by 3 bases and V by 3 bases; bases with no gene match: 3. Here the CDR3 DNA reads TGTGCCAGCAGCGGAACAGGGGGCGAAGAGACCCAGTACTTC. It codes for CASSGTGGEETQYF.

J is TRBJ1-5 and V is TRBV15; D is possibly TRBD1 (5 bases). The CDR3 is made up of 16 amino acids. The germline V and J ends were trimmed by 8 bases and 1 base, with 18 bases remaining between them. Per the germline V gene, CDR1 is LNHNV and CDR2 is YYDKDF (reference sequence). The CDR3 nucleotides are TGTGCCACCGGGGGGAGGGACGACGGAAGCAATCAGCCCCAGCATTTT. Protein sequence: CATGGRDDGSNQPQHF.

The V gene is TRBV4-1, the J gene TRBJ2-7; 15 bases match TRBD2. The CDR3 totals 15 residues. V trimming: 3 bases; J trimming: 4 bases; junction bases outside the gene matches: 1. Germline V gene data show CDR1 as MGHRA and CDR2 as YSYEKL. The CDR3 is CASSQGLAGGYEQYF. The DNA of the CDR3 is TGCGCCAGCAGCCAGGGACTAGCGGGGGGTTACGAGCAGTACTTC.

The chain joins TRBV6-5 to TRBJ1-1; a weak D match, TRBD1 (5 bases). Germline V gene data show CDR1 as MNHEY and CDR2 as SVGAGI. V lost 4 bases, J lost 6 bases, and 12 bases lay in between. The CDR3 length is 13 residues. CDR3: CASSWGFESEAFF. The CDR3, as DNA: TGTGCCAGCAGTTGGGGCTTTGAGTCTGAAGCTTTCTTT.

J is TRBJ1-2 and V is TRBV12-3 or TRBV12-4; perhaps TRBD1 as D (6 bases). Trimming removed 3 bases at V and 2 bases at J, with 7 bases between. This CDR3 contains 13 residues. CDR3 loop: CASSFQGNYGYTF. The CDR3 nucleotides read TGTGCCAGCAGTTTCCAGGGGAACTATGGCTACACCTTC.

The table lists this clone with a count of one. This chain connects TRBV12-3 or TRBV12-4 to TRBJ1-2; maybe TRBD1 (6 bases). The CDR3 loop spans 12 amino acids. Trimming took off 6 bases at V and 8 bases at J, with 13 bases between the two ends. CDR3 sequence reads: CASSQQGMGYTF. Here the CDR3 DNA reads TGTGCCAGCAGCCAACAGGGCATGGGCTACACCTTC.

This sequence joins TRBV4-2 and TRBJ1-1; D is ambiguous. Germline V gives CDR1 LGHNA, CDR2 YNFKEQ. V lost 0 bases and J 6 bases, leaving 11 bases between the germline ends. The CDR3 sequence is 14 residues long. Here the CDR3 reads CASSQETGKPEAFF. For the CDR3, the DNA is TGTGCCAGCAGCCAAGAGACGGGTAAACCTGAAGCTTTCTTT.

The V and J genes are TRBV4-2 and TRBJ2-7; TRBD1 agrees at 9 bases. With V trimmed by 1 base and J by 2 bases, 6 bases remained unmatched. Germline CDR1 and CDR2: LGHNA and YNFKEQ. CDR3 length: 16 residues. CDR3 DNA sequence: TGTGCCAGCAGCCAAGGTCAGCGACAGGGGGCCTACGAGCAGTACTTC. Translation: CASSQGQRQGAYEQYF.

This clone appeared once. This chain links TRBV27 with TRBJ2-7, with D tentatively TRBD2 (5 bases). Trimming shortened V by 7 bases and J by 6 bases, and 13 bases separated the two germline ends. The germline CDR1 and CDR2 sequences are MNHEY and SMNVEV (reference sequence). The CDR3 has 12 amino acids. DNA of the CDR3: TGTGCCAGCACAACAATACGGGGCGAGCAGTACTTC. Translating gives CASTTIRGEQYF.

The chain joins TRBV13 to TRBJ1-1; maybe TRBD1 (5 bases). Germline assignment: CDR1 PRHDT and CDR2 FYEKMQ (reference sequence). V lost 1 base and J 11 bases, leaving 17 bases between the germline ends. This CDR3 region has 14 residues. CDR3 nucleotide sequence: TGTGCCAGCAGCTTAGCAGGGATCACCTTCGGGGCTTTCTTT. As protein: CASSLAGITFGAFF.

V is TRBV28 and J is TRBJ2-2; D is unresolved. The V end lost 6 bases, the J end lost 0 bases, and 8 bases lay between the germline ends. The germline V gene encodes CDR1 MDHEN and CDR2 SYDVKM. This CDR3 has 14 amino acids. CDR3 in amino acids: CASRKSSNTGELFF. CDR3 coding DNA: TGTGCCAGCAGGAAAAGCTCGAACACCGGGGAGCTGTTTTTT.

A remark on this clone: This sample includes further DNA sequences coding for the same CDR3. The CDR3 DNA reads TGTGCCAGCTCACCAGACAGGGGGGGGTACAATGAGCAGTTCTTC. Protein: CASSPDRGGYNEQFF. The rearrangement uses TRBV18 and TRBJ2-1, with 9 bases lining up with TRBD1. Germline V gene lookup returns CDR1 KGHSH and CDR2 LQKENI. V lost 2 bases to trimming and J lost 4 bases; unmatched junction nucleotides: 3. The length of the CDR3 is 15 residues.

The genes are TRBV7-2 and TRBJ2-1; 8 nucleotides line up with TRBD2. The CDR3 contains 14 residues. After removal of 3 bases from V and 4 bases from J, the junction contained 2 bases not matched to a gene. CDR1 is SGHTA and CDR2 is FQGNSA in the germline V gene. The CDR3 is CASSLGLVYNEQFF. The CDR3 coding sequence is TGTGCCAGCAGCTTGGGACTAGTGTACAATGAGCAGTTCTTC.

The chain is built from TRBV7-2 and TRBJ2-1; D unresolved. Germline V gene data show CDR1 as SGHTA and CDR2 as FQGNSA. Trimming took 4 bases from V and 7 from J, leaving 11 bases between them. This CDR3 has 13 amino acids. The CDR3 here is CASSSPILNEQFF. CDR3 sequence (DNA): TGTGCCAGCAGCTCGCCTATACTGAATGAGCAGTTCTTC. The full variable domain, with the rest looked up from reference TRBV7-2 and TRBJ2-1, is GAGVSQSPSNKVTEKGKDVELRCDPISGHTALYWYRQSLGQGLEFLIYFQGNSAPDKSGLPSDRFSAERTGGSVSTLTIQRTQQEDSAVYLCASSSPILNEQFFGPGTRLTVL.

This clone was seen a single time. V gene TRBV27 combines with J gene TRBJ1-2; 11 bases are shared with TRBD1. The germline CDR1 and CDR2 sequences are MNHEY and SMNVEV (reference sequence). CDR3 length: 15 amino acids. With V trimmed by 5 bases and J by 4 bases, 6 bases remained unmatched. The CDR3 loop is CASSLRTGGIYGYTF. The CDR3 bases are TGTGCCAGCAGTCTCCGGACAGGGGGCATCTATGGCTACACCTTC.

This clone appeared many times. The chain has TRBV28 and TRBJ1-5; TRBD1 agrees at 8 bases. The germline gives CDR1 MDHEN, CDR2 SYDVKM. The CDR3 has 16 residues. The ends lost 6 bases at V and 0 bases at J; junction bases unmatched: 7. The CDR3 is CASSLGTGDSNQPQHF. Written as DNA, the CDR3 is TGTGCCAGCAGCCTGGGGACAGGCGATAGCAATCAGCCCCAGCATTTT. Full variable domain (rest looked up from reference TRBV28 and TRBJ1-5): DVKVTQSSRYLVKRTGEKVFLECVQDMDHENMFWYRQDPGLGLRLIYFSYDVKMKEKGDIPEGYSVSREKKERFSLILESASTNQTSMYLCASSLGTGDSNQPQHFGDGTRLSIL.

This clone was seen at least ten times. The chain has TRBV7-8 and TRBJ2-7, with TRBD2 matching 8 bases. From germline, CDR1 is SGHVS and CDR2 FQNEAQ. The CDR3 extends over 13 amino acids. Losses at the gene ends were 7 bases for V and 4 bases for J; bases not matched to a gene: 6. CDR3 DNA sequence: TGTGCCAGCAAGAAGACTAGCGCTTACGAGCAGTACTTC. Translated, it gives CASKKTSAYEQYF.

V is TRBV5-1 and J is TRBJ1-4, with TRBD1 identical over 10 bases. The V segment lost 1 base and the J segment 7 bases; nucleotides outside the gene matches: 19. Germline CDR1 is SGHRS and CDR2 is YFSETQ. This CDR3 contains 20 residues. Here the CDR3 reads CASSLSGTGDLETSGEKLFF. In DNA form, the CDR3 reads TGCGCCAGCAGCTTGTCCGGGACAGGGGACCTCGAGACGTCGGGTGAAAAACTGTTTTTT. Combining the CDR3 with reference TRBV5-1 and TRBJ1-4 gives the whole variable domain KAGVTQTPRYLIKTRGQQVTLSCSPISGHRSVSWYQQTPGQGLQFLFEYFSETQRNKGNFPGRFSGRQFSNSRSEMNVSTLELGDSALYLCASSLSGTGDLETSGEKLFFGSGTQLSVL.

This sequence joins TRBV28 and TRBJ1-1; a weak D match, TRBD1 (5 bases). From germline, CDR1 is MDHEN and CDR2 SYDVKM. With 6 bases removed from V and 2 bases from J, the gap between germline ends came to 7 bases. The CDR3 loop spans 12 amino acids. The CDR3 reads CASRWGNTEAFF. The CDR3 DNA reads TGTGCCAGCAGATGGGGCAACACTGAAGCTTTCTTT. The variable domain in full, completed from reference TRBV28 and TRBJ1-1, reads DVKVTQSSRYLVKRTGEKVFLECVQDMDHENMFWYRQDPGLGLRLIYFSYDVKMKEKGDIPEGYSVSREKKERFSLILESASTNQTSMYLCASRWGNTEAFFGQGTRLTVV.